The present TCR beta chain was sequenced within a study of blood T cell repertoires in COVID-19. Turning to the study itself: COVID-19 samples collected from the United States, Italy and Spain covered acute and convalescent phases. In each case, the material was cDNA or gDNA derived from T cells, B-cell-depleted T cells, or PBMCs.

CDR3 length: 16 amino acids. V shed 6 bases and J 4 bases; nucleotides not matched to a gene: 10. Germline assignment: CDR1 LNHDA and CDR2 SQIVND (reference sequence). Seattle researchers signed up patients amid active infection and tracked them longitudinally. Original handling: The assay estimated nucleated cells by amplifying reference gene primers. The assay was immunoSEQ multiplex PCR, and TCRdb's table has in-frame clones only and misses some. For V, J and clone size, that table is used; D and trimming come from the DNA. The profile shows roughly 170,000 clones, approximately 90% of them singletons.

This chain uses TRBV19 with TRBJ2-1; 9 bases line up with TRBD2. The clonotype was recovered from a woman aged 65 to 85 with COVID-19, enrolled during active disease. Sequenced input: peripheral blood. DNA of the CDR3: TGTGCCAGTAGCTCCTCGGGACTAGCCCCTTACAATGAGCAGTTCTTC. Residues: CASSSSGLAPYNEQFF.